A selection of T cell receptor beta chains follows, all from one sample in a study of control samples from healthy donors and cancer patients. Using immunoSEQ multiplex PCR, the repertoire was profiled, and TCRdb retains in-frame clones only, with some absent. The table lists approximately 100,000 clones, around 89% of them singletons. The sample comprised blood. The receptors here all came from a man in his thirties or forties in good health. Both conserved end residues are trimmed from each CDR3. A D gene is named only where the DNA matches it firmly. Not every row has a clone size; where given, it reads once, few, many or a size class.

D: -; size: -; V: TRBV18; CDR3: ASSPGEVSAF
D: -; size: few; V: TRBV4-1; CDR3: ASSQDAVGYEQY
D: TRBD1; size: -; V: TRBV7-8; CDR3: ASSARQGKDSPLH
D: -; size: -; V: TRBV4-3; CDR3: ASSQDRSGNGYT
D: TRBD1; size: few; V: TRBV2; CDR3: ASNRIRTGNTEAF
D: -; size: -; V: TRBV6-4; CDR3: ASSSGTGGTGELF
D: TRBD1; size: -; V: TRBV11-2; CDR3: ASSLLSGGTDTQY
D: -; size: -; V: TRBV2; CDR3: ASSEAVAHPSEQY
D: -; size: -; V: TRBV3-1/TRBV3-2; CDR3: ASSQEGRYSPLH
D: -; size: -; V: TRBV5-8; CDR3: ASSLWGIGYQPQH
D: -; size: -; V: TRBV5-1; CDR3: ASSLAAGTANTGELF
D: TRBD1; size: -; V: TRBV2; CDR3: ASSDWRDRFSNQPQH
D: -; size: -; V: TRBV19; CDR3: ASSSGAGAVNTEAF
D: TRBD1; size: once; V: TRBV5-1; CDR3: ASSQQPSGTGNEKLF
D: -; size: -; V: TRBV3-1/TRBV3-2; CDR3: ASSPPFSYNEQF
D: -; size: -; V: TRBV30; CDR3: AWNPRGRGTDTQY
D: TRBD2; size: -; V: TRBV20-1; CDR3: SASRPAGGRTDTQY
D: -; size: -; V: TRBV7-2; CDR3: ASSSARTSTEAF
D: TRBD2; size: -; V: TRBV7-7; CDR3: ASSLTSGAYEQY
D: -; size: -; V: TRBV28; CDR3: ASRTPSGKLF
D: -; size: -; V: TRBV19; CDR3: ASSIPGRMGYGYT
D: TRBD2; size: once; V: TRBV9; CDR3: ASSDPSGIFTGELF
D: TRBD1; size: -; V: TRBV2; CDR3: ASSRDSFYEQY
D: -; size: -; V: TRBV5-1; CDR3: ASSMGSLAGANSPLH
D: -; size: -; V: TRBV5-6; CDR3: ASSTRLTAPNEKLF
D: -; size: -; V: TRBV3-1/TRBV3-2; CDR3: ASSLGVYGYT
D: TRBD1; size: -; V: TRBV5-3; CDR3: ARSFRRQGRSEQY
D: -; size: -; V: TRBV4-3; CDR3: ASSQDPEGNRDTIY
D: TRBD1; size: -; V: TRBV28; CDR3: ASSRQGQGILETQY
D: TRBD1; size: once; V: TRBV28; CDR3: ASSPRDREGYT
D: TRBD2; size: once; V: TRBV4-2; CDR3: ASSQVGAGGSTDTQY
D: -; size: once; V: TRBV28; CDR3: ASSSGTLNTEAF
D: TRBD1; size: -; V: TRBV27; CDR3: ASSLRGTGGGYT
D: -; size: -; V: TRBV27; CDR3: ASSLGVSDSPLH
D: -; size: -; V: TRBV4-3; CDR3: ASSQGRRTGGYT
D: -; size: few; V: TRBV6-6; CDR3: ASSYEGREKLF
D: TRBD1; size: once; V: TRBV19; CDR3: ASSPDRATYEQY
D: -; size: once; V: TRBV27; CDR3: ASSRGGAGGANVLT
D: -; size: -; V: TRBV7-2; CDR3: ASSLPGTGGGYT
D: -; size: -; V: TRBV19; CDR3: ASGALPTGELF
D: TRBD2; size: -; V: TRBV27; CDR3: ASSFPQASGGAYYYNEQF
D: -; size: -; V: TRBV13; CDR3: ASSLGGRRVTDGYT
D: -; size: once; V: TRBV10-2; CDR3: ASSDEDSIYEQY
D: -; size: -; V: TRBV5-6; CDR3: ASSLSRALYNEQF